These 30 T cell receptor beta chains were all obtained from the same sample, sequenced in a study of PD-1 blockade in classical Hodgkin lymphoma. Every patient had relapsed following autologous stem cell transplantation, and cohorts differed in brentuximab vedotin exposure. Measured with immunoSEQ multiplex PCR; TCRdb has only the in-frame clones, and not every one. Of some 93,000 clones listed, about 88% are singletons. The specimen comprised peripheral blood mononuclear cells (PBMCs), sampled before the second cycle of nivolumab. The receptor source for this set is a human donor with classical Hodgkin lymphoma.

The V gene is TRBV28, the J gene TRBJ2-1; perhaps TRBD2 as D (5 bases). From germline, CDR1 is MDHEN and CDR2 SYDVKM. The CDR3 extends over 18 amino acids. The V gene lost 6 bases and the J gene lost 3 bases, with 24 bases spanning the gap. The CDR3 sequence is CASSPVLSILAGYNEQFF. CDR3 sequence (DNA): TGTGCCAGCAGCCCAGTACTATCGATCCTAGCCGGCTACAATGAGCAGTTCTTC.

This chain links TRBV27 with TRBJ2-7, with a possible D match to TRBD2 (5 bases). CDR3 size: 13 residues. Germline V CDR1 and CDR2: MNHEY, SMNVEV (reference sequence). With 3 bases removed from V and 2 bases from J, the gap between germline ends came to 8 bases. The CDR3 sequence is CASSFGNTYEQYF. The CDR3 bases are TGTGCCAGCAGTTTCGGGAATACCTACGAGCAGTACTTC.

The rearrangement uses TRBV19 and TRBJ2-3; D uncertain. Looked up from germline, CDR1 is LNHDA and CDR2 is SQIVND (reference sequence). V was pared by 5 bases and J by 4 bases, with 13 bases between. This CDR3 has 14 amino acids. CDR3 region: CASSWAGGPDTQYF. The CDR3 nucleotides are TGTGCCAGTAGTTGGGCAGGCGGCCCAGATACGCAGTATTTT.

The rearrangement links TRBV14 to TRBJ2-7; TRBD2 aligns across 13 bases. V lost 4 bases to trimming and J lost 3 bases; unmatched junction nucleotides: 3. CDR1 and CDR2 (germline): SGHDN, FVKESK. The CDR3 consists of 15 residues. CDR3 sequence reads: CASSRGLAGVYEQYF. CDR3 bases: TGTGCCAGCAGCCGAGGACTAGCGGGAGTCTACGAGCAGTACTTC. Supplemented by reference TRBV14 and TRBJ2-7, the full variable domain reads EAGVTQFPSHSVIEKGQTVTLRCDPISGHDNLYWYRRVMGKEIKFLLHFVKESKQDESGMPNNRFLAERTGGTYSTLKVQPAELEDSGVYFCASSRGLAGVYEQYFGPGTRLTVT.

This clone has a handful of counts. The rearrangement uses TRBV6-4 and TRBJ1-5, with no clear D. CDR1 is MRHNA and CDR2 is SNTAGT in the germline V gene. The CDR3 is 14 amino acids. V lost 3 bases and J lost 0, with 6 bases in between. CDR3 protein: CASSEDHSNQPQHF. CDR3 DNA sequence: TGTGCCAGCAGTGAGGATCATAGCAATCAGCCCCAGCATTTT.

V is TRBV28 and J is TRBJ2-7; tentative D call: TRBD2 (5 bases). V was pared by 5 bases and J by 2 bases, with 10 bases between. CDR1 MDHEN and CDR2 SYDVKM come from the germline V gene. The CDR3 extends over 13 amino acids. The CDR3 is CASSPRRPYEQYF. The CDR3 DNA is TGTGCCAGCAGTCCTAGGAGGCCCTACGAGCAGTACTTC.

J is TRBJ2-3 and V is TRBV18; 7 nucleotides align to TRBD2. The CDR3 extends over 16 amino acids. The germline V gene has CDR1 KGHSH and CDR2 LQKENI. With V trimmed by 5 bases and J by 9 bases, 17 bases remained unmatched. CDR3: CASSVQTGTNGDTQYF. The CDR3 DNA follows: TGTGCCAGCTCAGTACAGACCGGGACTAACGGTGACACGCAGTATTTT.

The V call is TRBV28, the J call TRBJ2-7; 8 positions agree with TRBD1. Germline CDR1 reads MDHEN; CDR2 reads SYDVKM. V lost 1 base and J lost 5; bases outside the gene matches: 7. The CDR3 sequence is 15 residues long. CDR3 bases: TGTGCCAGCAGTTTATTTCAGGGGGCGGTCGACGAGCAGTACTTC. It is translated as CASSLFQGAVDEQYF.

This chain links TRBV27 with TRBJ1-1; tentative D call: TRBD1 (5 bases). This CDR3 has 14 residues. The germline V and J ends were trimmed by 6 bases and 3 bases, with 14 bases remaining between them. In germline, CDR1 is MNHEY, CDR2 SMNVEV (reference sequence). The CDR3 sequence is CASRTGQGDTEAFF. The CDR3 bases are TGTGCCAGCAGAACGGGGCAGGGAGACACTGAAGCTTTCTTT.

This rearrangement joins TRBV5-6 to TRBJ1-5, with D hard to call. The CDR3 has 16 residues. V lost 1 base and J 0 bases, leaving 11 bases between the germline ends. From germline, CDR1 is SGHDT and CDR2 YYEEEE. In DNA, the CDR3 is TGTGCCAGCAGCTTGAGGGATGGTTATAGCAATCAGCCCCAGCATTTT. It is translated as CASSLRDGYSNQPQHF.

J is TRBJ1-1 and V is TRBV28; 7 nucleotides line up with TRBD1. Looked up from germline, CDR1 is MDHEN and CDR2 is SYDVKM. J gave up 1 base and V 8 bases, and 7 bases lay outside the gene matches. The CDR3 covers 14 residues. This CDR3 reads CASGAGGTNTEAFF. In nucleotides, the CDR3 is TGTGCCAGCGGGGCAGGGGGAACGAACACTGAAGCTTTCTTT.

The rearrangement joins TRBV27 to TRBJ1-2, with D unresolved. Germline V gene data show CDR1 as MNHEY and CDR2 as SMNVEV (reference sequence). The CDR3 runs 13 residues. With 8 bases removed from V and 3 bases from J, the gap between germline ends came to 13 bases. The CDR3 bases are TGTGCCAGCGGGGTAGGGAGGGACTATGGCTACACCTTC. Protein: CASGVGRDYGYTF.

The rearrangement joins TRBV19 to TRBJ2-1; 8 bases line up with TRBD2. Germline V lookup: CDR1 LNHDA, CDR2 SQIVND (reference sequence). CDR3 size: 17 residues. With 1 base clipped from V and 4 bases from J, the junction kept 9 bases outside the gene matches. The DNA of the CDR3 is TGTGCCAGTAGTATAGTTCCCCTCTTAGCGGGGTACAATGAGCAGTTCTTC. Protein: CASSIVPLLAGYNEQFF.

In this sample, this clone turned up a few times. CDR3 bases: TGCAGTGCTAGAGATTGGGTAGAGCAGTACTTC. Amino acids: CSARDWVEQYF. The rearrangement links TRBV20-1 to TRBJ2-7; no clear D. This CDR3 has 11 residues. Deletions cut 0 bases from V and 7 bases from J, with 7 bases between. CDR1 DFQATT and CDR2 SNEGSKA come from the germline V gene (reference sequence).

This chain joins TRBV10-1 and TRBJ2-3; D is undetermined. The CDR3 is made up of 15 amino acids. Germline V gene data show CDR1 as WNHNN and CDR2 as SYGVQD (reference sequence). V lost 4 bases to trimming and J lost 1 base, with 12 bases between them. The CDR3 reads CASSGAITGTDTQYF. The CDR3 region has the DNA TGCGCCAGCAGTGGGGCCATCACGGGCACAGATACGCAGTATTTT.

V usage is TRBV5-1 and J usage is TRBJ2-2; D gene unclear. Per the germline V gene, CDR1 is SGHRS and CDR2 is YFSETQ. There are 15 residues in the CDR3. Between the trimmed V and J ends, which lost 1 base and 0 bases, there was a span of 7 bases. The CDR3 DNA reads as TGCGCCAGCAGCTTGAACAGCGCGAACACCGGGGAGCTGTTTTTT. As protein: CASSLNSANTGELFF.

The chain recombines TRBV5-1 with TRBJ2-7, with 8 bases that match TRBD1. The germline V gene has CDR1 SGHRS and CDR2 YFSETQ. Trimming at V came to 2 bases and at J to 4 bases, leaving 11 bases not matched to a gene. The CDR3 spans 16 residues. CDR3 residues: CASSLKDRAIGYEQYF. CDR3 DNA sequence: TGCGCCAGCAGCTTAAAGGACAGGGCCATAGGGTACGAGCAGTACTTC.

The J gene is TRBJ2-3, the V gene TRBV28; the match to TRBD1 covers 9 bases. The CDR3 has 17 amino acids. The V gene end was trimmed by 6 bases and the J gene end by 2 bases; junction bases not matched to a gene: 12. The germline CDR1 and CDR2 sequences are MDHEN and SYDVKM. In nucleotides, the CDR3 is TGTGCCAGCAGGAGGACAGGGGCTATAACCTTCACAGATACGCAGTATTTT. It encodes CASRRTGAITFTDTQYF.

The chain uses TRBV4-2 and TRBJ1-2; D gene unclear. Per the germline V gene, CDR1 is LGHNA and CDR2 is YNFKEQ. This CDR3 comprises 13 residues. Trimming shortened V by 2 bases and J by 8 bases, and 12 bases separated the two germline ends. The CDR3 DNA reads as TGTGCCAGCAGCCAATCGGTCAGCCCAGGCTACACCTTC. Residues: CASSQSVSPGYTF.

The chain combines TRBV5-6 with TRBJ1-1; 8 bases match TRBD1. The CDR3 is 16 residues long. Germline CDR1 is SGHDT and CDR2 is YYEEEE. The ends lost 2 bases at V and 6 bases at J; junction bases unmatched: 12. The DNA for the CDR3 is TGTGCCAGCAGCTTAGGTGCAGGGGGCGCCTTTGCTGAAGCTTTCTTT. It encodes CASSLGAGGAFAEAFF.

This chain connects TRBV4-2 to TRBJ2-5; a possible D gene is TRBD1 (5 bases). This CDR3 has 14 amino acids. Germline CDR1 and CDR2: LGHNA and YNFKEQ. Trimming cost V 4 bases and J 1 base, with 10 bases left between them. The CDR3 loop reads CASSRPGFQETQYF. The DNA for the CDR3 is TGTGCCAGCAGCCGCCCAGGGTTCCAAGAGACCCAGTACTTC.

The rearrangement uses TRBV5-1 and TRBJ2-7; 7 bases line up with TRBD1. With V trimmed by 1 base and J by 7 bases, 5 bases remained unmatched. The CDR3 consists of 13 residues. Germline-derived CDR1 and CDR2 are SGHRS and YFSETQ. CDR3 DNA sequence: TGCGCCAGCAGCTTGACAGGGGTGGAGGAGCAGTACTTC. The encoded protein is CASSLTGVEEQYF. Looking up the rest from reference TRBV5-1 and TRBJ2-7 gives the full variable domain: KAGVTQTPRYLIKTRGQQVTLSCSPISGHRSVSWYQQTPGQGLQFLFEYFSETQRNKGNFPGRFSGRQFSNSRSEMNVSTLELGDSALYLCASSLTGVEEQYFGPGTRLTVT.

The rearrangement links TRBV2 to TRBJ1-5, with D maybe TRBD1 (6 bases). This CDR3 is 14 amino acids long. CDR1 is SNHLY and CDR2 is FYNNEI in the germline V gene. V was clipped by 5 bases and J by 10 bases, with 18 bases between them. The CDR3: CASSMGQAGVPQHF. The CDR3 DNA sequence: TGTGCCAGCAGTATGGGGCAGGCAGGGGTTCCCCAGCATTTT.

The chain carries TRBV7-3 and TRBJ2-1; TRBD2 aligns across 9 bases. J gave up 6 bases and V 5 bases, and 5 bases lay outside the gene matches. The V gene's germline CDR1 is SGHTA and CDR2 FQGTGA. The CDR3 covers 14 residues. The CDR3 loop reads CASSKQTSGNEQFF. The CDR3 DNA sequence: TGTGCCAGCAGCAAACAGACTAGCGGCAATGAGCAGTTCTTC.

V usage is TRBV7-7 and J usage is TRBJ2-5; TRBD2 is a possible D gene (5 bases). CDR3 length: 14 residues. Trimming removed 0 bases from V and 6 bases from J, with 11 bases in between. Germline CDR1 SSHAT, CDR2 FNYEAQ (reference sequence). The CDR3 nucleotides read TGTGCCAGCAGCTTAGCGGACTCGAGCAAGACCCAGTACTTC. This sequence encodes CASSLADSSKTQYF.

The chain recombines TRBV19 with TRBJ2-3, with D perhaps assigned TRBD1 or TRBD2 (5 bases each). The V end lost 4 bases, the J end lost 2 bases, and 10 bases lay between the germline ends. This CDR3 has 14 amino acids. Germline loops: CDR1 LNHDA, CDR2 SQIVND (reference sequence). The CDR3 DNA reads as TGTGCCAGTAGTAGAGCAGGGACCACAGATACGCAGTATTTT. Its protein product is CASSRAGTTDTQYF.

The rearrangement links TRBV7-9 to TRBJ2-1, with TRBD2 as a possible D gene (5 bases). Germline CDR1 is SEHNR and CDR2 is FQNEAQ (reference sequence). Trimming removed 2 bases at V and 7 bases at J, with 18 bases between. This CDR3 is built from 16 residues. The chain's CDR3 is CASSLSLAPSPNEQFF. The CDR3, as DNA: TGTGCCAGCAGCTTAAGTCTAGCCCCTTCCCCAAATGAGCAGTTCTTC.

The CDR3: CASSDGTLWTNTEAFF. CDR3 sequence (DNA): TGTGCCAGCAGCGATGGGACACTTTGGACGAACACTGAAGCTTTCTTT. J is TRBJ1-1 and V is TRBV5-6, with D possibly TRBD1 on 6 matching bases. V was trimmed by 4 bases and J by 1 base, leaving 17 bases between them. This CDR3 is 16 amino acids long. Germline-derived CDR1 and CDR2 are SGHDT and YYEEEE.

CDR3 nucleotide sequence: TGTGCCAGCAGTCCCACCTTCGAGGGCGGGGCCGCGGGGGCGCGAGAAAAACTGTTTTTT. Translating it yields CASSPTFEGGAAGAREKLFF. V usage is TRBV28 and J usage is TRBJ1-4, with D maybe TRBD1 (6 bases). Germline-derived CDR1 and CDR2 are MDHEN and SYDVKM. The ends were cut back, 5 bases at V and 8 bases at J, with 33 bases in the middle. The CDR3 is 20 residues long.

The chain links TRBV18 to TRBJ1-4, with TRBD1 matching 8 bases. The V gene end was trimmed by 0 bases and the J gene end by 13 bases; junction bases not matched to a gene: 4. Germline V gene sequence: CDR1 KGHSH, CDR2 LQKENI. This CDR3 has 13 amino acids. Written as DNA, the CDR3 is TGTGCCAGCTCACCACCGACAGGGGATTCACTGTTTTTT. This translates into CASSPPTGDSLFF. Full variable domain (outside the CDR3, taken from reference TRBV18 and TRBJ1-4): NAGVMQNPRHLVRRRGQEARLRCSPMKGHSHVYWYRQLPEEGLKFMVYLQKENIIDESGMPKERFSAEFPKEGPSILRIQQVVRGDSAAYFCASSPPTGDSLFFGSGTQLSVL.